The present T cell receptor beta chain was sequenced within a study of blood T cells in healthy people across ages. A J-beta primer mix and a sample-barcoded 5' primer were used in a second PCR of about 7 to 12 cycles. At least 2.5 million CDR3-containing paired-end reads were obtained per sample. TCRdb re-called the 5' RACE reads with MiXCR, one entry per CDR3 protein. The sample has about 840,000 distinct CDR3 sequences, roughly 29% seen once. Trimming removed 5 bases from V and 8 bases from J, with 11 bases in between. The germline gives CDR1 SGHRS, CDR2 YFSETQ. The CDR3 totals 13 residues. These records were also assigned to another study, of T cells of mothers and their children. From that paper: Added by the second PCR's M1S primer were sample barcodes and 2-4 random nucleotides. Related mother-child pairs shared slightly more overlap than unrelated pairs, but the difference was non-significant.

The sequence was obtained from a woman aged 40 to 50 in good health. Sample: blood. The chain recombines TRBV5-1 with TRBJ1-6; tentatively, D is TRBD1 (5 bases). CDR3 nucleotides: TGCGCCAGCAGAACGGGGGGAGATTCACCCCTCCACTTT. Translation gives CASRTGGDSPLHF.